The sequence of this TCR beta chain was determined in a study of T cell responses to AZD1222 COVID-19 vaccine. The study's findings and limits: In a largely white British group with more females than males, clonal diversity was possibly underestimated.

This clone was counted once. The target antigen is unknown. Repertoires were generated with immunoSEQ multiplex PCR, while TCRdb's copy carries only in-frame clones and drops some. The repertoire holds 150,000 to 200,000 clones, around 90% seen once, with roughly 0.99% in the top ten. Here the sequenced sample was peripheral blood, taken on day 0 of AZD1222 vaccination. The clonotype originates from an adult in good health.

The CDR3 DNA sequence: TGTGCCAGCAGTCCAGGGACTAGCGGGAGGCTAGACCAAGAGACCCAGTACTTC. Its translation: CASSPGTSGRLDQETQYF. The chain carries TRBV27 and TRBJ2-5, with 15 bases lining up with TRBD2. V was clipped by 5 bases and J by 0 bases; unmatched bases: 7. Germline values: CDR1 MNHEY, CDR2 SMNVEV (reference sequence). The CDR3 is 18 residues long.